Each of the 15 T cell receptor beta chains below was sequenced from the same sample in a study of blood T cells in healthy people across ages. The use of a sample-barcoded 5' primer and a J-beta primer mix characterized a second PCR of roughly 6 to 11 cycles. TCRdb reanalysed the 5' RACE reads using MiXCR and keeps one entry per CDR3 protein. This repertoire shows 800,000 or so distinct CDR3 sequences, about 45% found once; its top ten account for roughly 18%. The sequenced sample was blood. These receptors all stem from a man older than 75 in good health.

This clonotype was counted a few times. This sequence joins TRBV7-2 and TRBJ1-1; TRBD1 matches 12 bases. This CDR3 is 15 amino acids long. From germline, CDR1 is SGHTA and CDR2 FQGNSA. The J segment lost 0 bases and the V segment lost 6 bases, leaving 2 bases of the junction unmatched. The CDR3 loop is CASRGTGGLNTEAFF. The CDR3 DNA reads TGTGCCAGCAGAGGGACAGGGGGCCTGAACACTGAAGCTTTCTTT.

This clonotype has just a few counts. The rearrangement joins TRBV6-6 to TRBJ2-1; a possible D gene is TRBD2 (6 bases). CDR3 size: 13 residues. Germline CDR1 reads MNHNY; CDR2 reads SVGAGI (reference sequence). V lost 0 bases to trimming and J lost 8 bases, with 8 bases between them. For the CDR3, the DNA is TGTGCCAGCAGTTACTCGGAGGGAGATGAGCAGTTCTTC. Its protein is CASSYSEGDEQFF.

This sequence joins TRBV7-8 and TRBJ2-4; the D gene is possibly TRBD1 (6 bases). This CDR3 is 16 amino acids long. CDR1 and CDR2 (germline): SGHVS, FQNEAQ. V shed 5 bases and J shed 6 bases, with 20 bases lying between them. The CDR3 DNA follows: TGTGCCAGCAGCCAACACAGGGCTGGAGCGATAAACATTCAGTACTTC. As protein: CASSQHRAGAINIQYF. Full variable domain (outside the CDR3, taken from reference TRBV7-8 and TRBJ2-4): GAGVSQSPRYKVAKRGQDVALRCDPISGHVSLFWYQQALGQGPEFLTYFQNEAQLDKSGLPSDRFFAERPEGSVSTLKIQRTQQEDSAVYLCASSQHRAGAINIQYFGAGTRLSVL.

The chain recombines TRBV7-9 with TRBJ2-4; the D gene is possibly TRBD2 (6 bases). Germline CDR1 and CDR2: SEHNR and FQNEAQ (reference sequence). Deletions cut 2 bases from V and 3 bases from J, with 14 bases between. There are 16 residues in the CDR3. CDR3 sequence: CASSLYASADKNIQYF. The CDR3 DNA sequence: TGTGCCAGCAGCTTATACGCTAGCGCAGACAAAAACATTCAGTACTTC.

The V call is TRBV12-3 or TRBV12-4, the J call TRBJ2-1; the D gene could be TRBD1 or TRBD2 (5 bases each). The J call is in doubt because the DNA end fits TRBJ2-7 better. This CDR3 is 16 amino acids long. The CDR3 here is CASSFLGDPRRDEQYF. In DNA form, the CDR3 reads TGTGCCAGCAGTTTCCTCGGGGACCCCAGAAGGGACGAGCAGTACTTC.

V and J are TRBV10-3 and TRBJ1-1; D is possibly TRBD1 (5 bases). The V gene lost 3 bases and the J gene lost 5 bases, with 10 bases spanning the gap. The CDR3 extends over 13 amino acids. Germline CDR1 and CDR2: ENHRY and SYGVKD. The CDR3 nucleotides read TGTGCCATCAGTGATTCCTGGGGGACTGAAGCTTTCTTT. Amino acids: CAISDSWGTEAFF.

For this clonotype: This sequence may be a read error, since a much larger clone differs from it by one base. The genes are TRBV6-6 and TRBJ2-7; possible D gene TRBD1, 5 bases. Trimming left V 6 bases short and J 5 bases short, with 17 bases between. The CDR3 totals 14 residues. Germline V lookup: CDR1 MNHNY, CDR2 SVGAGI (reference sequence). This CDR3 is CASSEQVQTDEQYF. The CDR3 DNA is TGTGCCAGCAGCGAACAGGTACAAACCGACGAGCAGTACTTC.

The chain combines TRBV20-1 with TRBJ2-3, with TRBD1 matching 7 bases. The trim removed 4 bases at V and 5 bases at J, leaving 6 bases unmatched. Germline V gene lookup returns CDR1 DFQATT and CDR2 SNEGSKA (reference sequence). The CDR3 spans 13 residues. The CDR3 sequence: CSANTGVIDTQYF. CDR3 coding DNA: TGCAGTGCTAATACAGGGGTTATAGATACGCAGTATTTT.

This clonotype was recorded a few times. The J gene is TRBJ2-3, the V gene TRBV18; perhaps TRBD1 as D (6 bases). The length of the CDR3 is 15 residues. Between the trimmed V and J ends, which lost 2 bases and 5 bases, there was a span of 14 bases. The germline gives CDR1 KGHSH, CDR2 LQKENI. CDR3 bases: TGTGCCAGCTCACCAGTTATACAGGGAGTAGATACGCAGTATTTT. It encodes CASSPVIQGVDTQYF.

About this clonotype: The junction shows a germline mismatch at one end, possibly a read error. The J gene is TRBJ2-1, the V gene TRBV5-1; D uncertain. The CDR3 is made up of 15 amino acids. Germline V CDR1 and CDR2: SGHRS, YFSETQ. The CDR3 protein is CAGSAQPRNDNEQFF. The CDR3 DNA is TGCGCCGGCAGCGCACAGCCGCGGAACGACAATGAGCAGTTCTTC.

The V and J genes are TRBV25-1 and TRBJ2-1; no clear D. Between the trimmed V and J ends, which lost 3 bases and 5 bases, there was a span of 14 bases. Looked up from germline, CDR1 is MGHDK and CDR2 is SYGVNS. The CDR3 runs 15 residues. The CDR3: CASSDGRRLDNEQFF. As DNA, the CDR3 is TGTGCCAGCAGTGATGGGCGGCGGTTAGACAATGAGCAGTTCTTC.

This clonotype was seen more than once but under ten times. The V call is TRBV20-1, the J call TRBJ2-1, with D tentatively TRBD1 (8 bases). The V end lost 2 bases, the J end lost 6 bases, and 41 bases lay between the germline ends. Germline CDR1 and CDR2: DFQATT and SNEGSKA (reference sequence). The length of the CDR3 is 23 residues. This CDR3 is CSARRYRDRSDIFEAGSSNEQFF. The CDR3 DNA is TGCAGTGCTAGACGGTACCGGGACAGGTCGGATATTTTCGAAGCGGGATCTTCCAATGAGCAGTTCTTC.

The sample holds a few counts of this clonotype. This chain uses TRBV12-3 or TRBV12-4 with TRBJ1-2; D gene ambiguous. The length of the CDR3 is 13 residues. V lost 5 bases and J lost 3, with 10 bases in between. For the CDR3, the DNA is TGTGCCAGCAGTCGGACGGAAGACTATGGCTACACCTTC. This encodes CASSRTEDYGYTF.

The genes are TRBV6-5 and TRBJ2-7; D may be TRBD2 (6 bases). Germline V gene sequence: CDR1 MNHEY, CDR2 SVGAGI. Trimming left V 7 bases short and J 3 bases short, with 10 bases between. CDR3 length: 12 amino acids. CDR3 loop: CASMRDGYEQYF. DNA for the CDR3: TGTGCCAGCATGCGGGACGGCTACGAGCAGTACTTC.

Many counts were recorded for this clonotype. J is TRBJ1-2 and V is TRBV6-2 or TRBV6-3, with 8 nucleotides matching TRBD1. Germline assignment: CDR1 MNHEY and CDR2 SVGEGT. Germline trimming cut 7 bases from V and 2 bases from J; bases unmatched to any gene: 12. CDR3 length equals 16 residues. Here the CDR3 DNA reads TGTGCCAGCAAACCCGCGGGACAGGCTCTAAACTATGGCTACACCTTC. Translated, it gives CASKPAGQALNYGYTF.